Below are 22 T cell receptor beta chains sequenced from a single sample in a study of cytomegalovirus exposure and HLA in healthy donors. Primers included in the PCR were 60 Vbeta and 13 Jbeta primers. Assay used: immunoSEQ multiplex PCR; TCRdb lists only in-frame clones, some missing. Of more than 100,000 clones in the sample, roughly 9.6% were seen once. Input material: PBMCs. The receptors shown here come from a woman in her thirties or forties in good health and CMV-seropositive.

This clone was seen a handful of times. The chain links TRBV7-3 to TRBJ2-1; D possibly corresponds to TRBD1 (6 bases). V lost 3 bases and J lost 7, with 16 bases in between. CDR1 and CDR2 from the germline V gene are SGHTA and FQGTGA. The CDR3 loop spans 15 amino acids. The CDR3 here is CASSFTGQSTNEQFF. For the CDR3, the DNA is TGTGCCAGCAGCTTCACAGGACAGTCAACTAATGAGCAGTTCTTC.

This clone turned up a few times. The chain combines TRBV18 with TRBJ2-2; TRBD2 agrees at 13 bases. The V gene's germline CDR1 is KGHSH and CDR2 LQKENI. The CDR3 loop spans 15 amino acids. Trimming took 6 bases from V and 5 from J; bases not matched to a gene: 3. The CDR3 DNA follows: TGTGCCAGCTCGCGGACTAGCGGGGGAACCGGGGAGCTGTTTTTT. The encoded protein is CASSRTSGGTGELFF.

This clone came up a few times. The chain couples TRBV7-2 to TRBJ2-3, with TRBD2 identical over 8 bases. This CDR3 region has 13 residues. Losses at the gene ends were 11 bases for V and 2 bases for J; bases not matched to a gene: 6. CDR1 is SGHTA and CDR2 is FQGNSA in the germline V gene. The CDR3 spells CALAGRYTDTQYF. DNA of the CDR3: TGTGCCTTAGCGGGGAGATACACAGATACGCAGTATTTT.

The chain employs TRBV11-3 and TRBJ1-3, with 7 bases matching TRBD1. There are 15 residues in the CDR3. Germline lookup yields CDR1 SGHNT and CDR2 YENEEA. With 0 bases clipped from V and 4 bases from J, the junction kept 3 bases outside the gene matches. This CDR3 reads CASSLDPGQGNTIYF. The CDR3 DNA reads TGTGCCAGCAGCTTAGATCCGGGACAGGGAAACACCATATATTTT.

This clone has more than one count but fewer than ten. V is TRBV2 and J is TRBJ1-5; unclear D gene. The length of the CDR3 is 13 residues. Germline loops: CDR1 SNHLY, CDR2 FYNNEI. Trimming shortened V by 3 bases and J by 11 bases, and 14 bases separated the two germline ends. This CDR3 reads CASSEGWATAQHF. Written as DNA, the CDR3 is TGTGCCAGCAGTGAGGGCTGGGCCACAGCCCAGCATTTT.

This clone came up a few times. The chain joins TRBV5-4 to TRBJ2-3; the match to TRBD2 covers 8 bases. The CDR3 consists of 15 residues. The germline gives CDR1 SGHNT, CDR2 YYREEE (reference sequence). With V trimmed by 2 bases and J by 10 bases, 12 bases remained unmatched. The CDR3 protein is CASSLSGGLMDAQYF. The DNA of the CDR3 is TGTGCCAGCAGCTTAAGCGGGGGCCTCATGGATGCGCAGTATTTT.

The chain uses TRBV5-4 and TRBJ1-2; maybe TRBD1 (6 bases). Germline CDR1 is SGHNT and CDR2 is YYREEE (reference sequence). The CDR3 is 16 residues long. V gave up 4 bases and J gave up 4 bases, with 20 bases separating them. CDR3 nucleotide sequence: TGTGCCAGCAGCCCCCATTCCGGGACAAATCCCTATGGCTACACCTTC. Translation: CASSPHSGTNPYGYTF.

The CDR3 nucleotides read TGTGCCAGCAGCTTAAGGTGGAGCGGGGGGGCCGGGGAGACCCAGTACTTC. It is translated as CASSLRWSGGAGETQYF. This chain joins TRBV7-2 and TRBJ2-5, with 10 bases lining up with TRBD2. J was trimmed by 5 bases and V by 2 bases; bases with no gene match: 11. The CDR3 is 17 amino acids. The germline V gene has CDR1 SGHTA and CDR2 FQGNSA.

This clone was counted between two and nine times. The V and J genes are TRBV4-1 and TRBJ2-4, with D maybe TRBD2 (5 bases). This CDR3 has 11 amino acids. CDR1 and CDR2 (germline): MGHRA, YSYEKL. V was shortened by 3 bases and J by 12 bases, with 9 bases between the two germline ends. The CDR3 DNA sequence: TGCGCCAGCAGCCAGAGCGGCCCTCAGTACTTC. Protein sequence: CASSQSGPQYF.

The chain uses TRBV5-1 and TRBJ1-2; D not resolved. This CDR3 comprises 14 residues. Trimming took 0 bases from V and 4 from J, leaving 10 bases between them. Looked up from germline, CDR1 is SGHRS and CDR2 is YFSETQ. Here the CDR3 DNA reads TGCGCCAGCAGCTTGGCGCCGGGTCCCTATGGCTACACCTTC. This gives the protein CASSLAPGPYGYTF. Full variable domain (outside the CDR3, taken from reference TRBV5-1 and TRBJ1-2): KAGVTQTPRYLIKTRGQQVTLSCSPISGHRSVSWYQQTPGQGLQFLFEYFSETQRNKGNFPGRFSGRQFSNSRSEMNVSTLELGDSALYLCASSLAPGPYGYTFGSGTRLTVV.

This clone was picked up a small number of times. CDR3 coding DNA: TGTGCTAGTGGTTTGTCACAGAAGACTAGCCTTAATTCACCCCTCCACTTT. This translates into CASGLSQKTSLNSPLHF. The chain joins TRBV12-5 to TRBJ1-6; D unresolved. Deletions cut 2 bases from V and 6 bases from J, with 17 bases between. CDR1 is LGHNT, CDR2 FRNRAP, per germline. The CDR3 covers 17 residues.

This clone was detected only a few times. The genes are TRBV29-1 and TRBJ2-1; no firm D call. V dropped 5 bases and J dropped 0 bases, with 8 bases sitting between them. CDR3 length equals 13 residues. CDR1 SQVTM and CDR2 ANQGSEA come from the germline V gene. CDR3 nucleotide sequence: TGCAGCGTTCAGAAAAGCTCCTACAATGAGCAGTTCTTC. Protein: CSVQKSSYNEQFF.

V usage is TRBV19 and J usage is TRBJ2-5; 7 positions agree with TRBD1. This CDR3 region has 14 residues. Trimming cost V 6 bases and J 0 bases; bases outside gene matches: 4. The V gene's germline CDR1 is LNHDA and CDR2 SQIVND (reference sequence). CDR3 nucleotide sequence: TGTGCCAGTAGAAACAGGGGCCACCAAGAGACCCAGTACTTC. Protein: CASRNRGHQETQYF.

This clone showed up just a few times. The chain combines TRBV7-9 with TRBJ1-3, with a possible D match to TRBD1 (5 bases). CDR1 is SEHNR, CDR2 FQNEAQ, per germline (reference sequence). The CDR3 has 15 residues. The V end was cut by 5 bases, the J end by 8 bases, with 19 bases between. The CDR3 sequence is CASSTTQGVADTIYF. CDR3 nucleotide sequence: TGTGCCAGCAGCACGACCCAAGGGGTAGCAGACACCATATATTTT.

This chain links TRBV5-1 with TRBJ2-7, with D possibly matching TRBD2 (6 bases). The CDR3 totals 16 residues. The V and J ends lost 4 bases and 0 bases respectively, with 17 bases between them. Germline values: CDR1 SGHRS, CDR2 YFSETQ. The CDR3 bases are TGCGCCAGCAGCCCCCAGGGCGGGGAGAGCTCCTACGAGCAGTACTTC. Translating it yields CASSPQGGESSYEQYF.

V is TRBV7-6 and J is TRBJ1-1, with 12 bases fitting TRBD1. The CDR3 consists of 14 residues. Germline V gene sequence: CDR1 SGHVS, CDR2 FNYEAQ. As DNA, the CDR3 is TGTGTCCCTAACGACCCGGGACAGGGGGCGAGAGCTTTCTTT. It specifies CVPNDPGQGARAFF.

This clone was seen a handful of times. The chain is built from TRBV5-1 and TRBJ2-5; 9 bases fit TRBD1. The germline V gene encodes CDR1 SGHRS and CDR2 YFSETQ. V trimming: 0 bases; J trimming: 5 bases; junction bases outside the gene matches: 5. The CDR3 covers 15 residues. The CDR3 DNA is TGCGCCAGCAGCTTGGTGGACAGGGGTGGGGAGACCCAGTACTTC. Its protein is CASSLVDRGGETQYF.

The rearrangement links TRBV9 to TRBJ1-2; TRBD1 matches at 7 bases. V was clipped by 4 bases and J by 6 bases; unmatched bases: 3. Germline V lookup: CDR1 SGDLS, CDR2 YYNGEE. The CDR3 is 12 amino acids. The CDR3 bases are TGTGCCAGCAGCTTACAGGGGAATGGCTACACCTTC. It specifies CASSLQGNGYTF.

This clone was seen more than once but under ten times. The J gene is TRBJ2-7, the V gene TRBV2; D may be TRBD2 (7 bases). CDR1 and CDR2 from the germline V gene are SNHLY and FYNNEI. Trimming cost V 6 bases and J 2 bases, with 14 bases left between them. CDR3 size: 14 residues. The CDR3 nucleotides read TGTGCCAGCAGCGGGGGGCATAAGGCCTACGAGCAGTACTTC. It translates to CASSGGHKAYEQYF.

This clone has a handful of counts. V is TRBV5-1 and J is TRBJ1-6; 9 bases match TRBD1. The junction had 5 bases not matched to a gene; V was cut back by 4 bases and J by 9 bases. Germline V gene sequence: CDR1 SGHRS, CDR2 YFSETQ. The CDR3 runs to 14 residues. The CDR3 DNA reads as TGCGCCAGCAGCCCCGACAGGGGGTCTTCACCCCTCCACTTT. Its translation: CASSPDRGSSPLHF. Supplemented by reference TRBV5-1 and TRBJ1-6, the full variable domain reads KAGVTQTPRYLIKTRGQQVTLSCSPISGHRSVSWYQQTPGQGLQFLFEYFSETQRNKGNFPGRFSGRQFSNSRSEMNVSTLELGDSALYLCASSPDRGSSPLHFGNGTRLTVT.

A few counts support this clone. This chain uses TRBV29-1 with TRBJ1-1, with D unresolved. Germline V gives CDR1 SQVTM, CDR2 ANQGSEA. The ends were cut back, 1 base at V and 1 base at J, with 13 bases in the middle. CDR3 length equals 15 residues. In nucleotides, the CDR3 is TGCAGCGTTGAAGTGAGAGGTTCAGCGAACACTGAAGCTTTCTTT. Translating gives CSVEVRGSANTEAFF.

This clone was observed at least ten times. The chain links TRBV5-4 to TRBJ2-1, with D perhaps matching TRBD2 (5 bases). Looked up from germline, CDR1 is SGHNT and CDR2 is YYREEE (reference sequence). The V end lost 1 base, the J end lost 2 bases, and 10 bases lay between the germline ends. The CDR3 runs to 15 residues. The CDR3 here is CASSLPLGAYNEQFF. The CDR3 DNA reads TGTGCCAGCAGCTTGCCCCTCGGGGCCTACAATGAGCAGTTCTTC.